These T cell receptor beta chains were read from a single sample in a study of T cells in Graves' hyperthyroidism and ophthalmopathy. TCRdb redid the calling of the multiplex PCR reads with MiXCR, one entry per CDR3 protein. Of hundreds of thousands of distinct CDR3 sequences in the sample, 12% to 15% are singletons; the top ten hold roughly 10%. The sample comprised blood. The receptors were sampled from a woman under 30 with Graves' hyperthyroidism. CDR3s include the opening cysteine and the closing phenylalanine or tryptophan. D genes are given only for firm matches. Clone sizes are given selectively: once, few, many, or a class where the clone is expanded.

abundance,d_gene,j_gene,v_gene,CDR3aa,CDR3nt
many,TRBD2,TRBJ2-7,TRBV6-2/TRBV6-3,CASSSGLAGGTYEQYF,TGTGCCAGCAGCTCGGGACTAGCGGGAGGGACCTACGAGCAGTACTTC
many,TRBD2,TRBJ2-7,TRBV6-1,CASSTGLAEQYF,TGTGCCAGCAGCACCGGACTAGCCGAGCAGTACTTC
many,.,TRBJ2-7,TRBV7-9,CASSLRTGDEQYF,TGTGCCAGCAGCCTCAGAACTGGGGACGAGCAGTACTTC
few,TRBD1,TRBJ2-7,TRBV9,CASTWRGTGAYEQYF,TGTGCCAGCACCTGGAGAGGGACAGGGGCCTACGAGCAGTACTTC
.,TRBD1,TRBJ2-1,TRBV28,CASSPSDGTVAYNEQFF,TGTGCCAGCAGTCCCTCGGACGGGACAGTTGCCTACAATGAGCAGTTCTTC
.,TRBD1,TRBJ1-5,TRBV7-2,CASSSPGTANQPQHF,TGTGCCAGCAGCTCCCCCGGGACAGCAAATCAGCCCCAGCATTTT
few,TRBD2,TRBJ2-1,TRBV4-3,CASSQDGLAGTPRSYNEQFF,TGCGCCAGCAGCCAAGACGGACTAGCGGGGACGCCACGCTCCTACAATGAGCAGTTCTTC
many,.,TRBJ2-7,TRBV30,CAWSVGWGWREQYF,TGTGCCTGGAGTGTAGGTTGGGGATGGCGCGAGCAGTACTTC
many,.,TRBJ1-1,TRBV6-1,CASSYSQIMNTEAFF,TGTGCCAGCAGTTATTCTCAGATCATGAACACTGAAGCTTTCTTT
many,TRBD2,TRBJ2-3,TRBV7-8,CASSPRGLAGVADTQYF,TGTGCCAGCAGCCCCAGGGGACTAGCGGGAGTGGCAGATACGCAGTATTTT
many,.,TRBJ1-1,TRBV18,CASSRHETAYTEAFF,TGTGCCAGCTCCAGACATGAGACCGCTTACACTGAAGCTTTCTTT
.,TRBD1,TRBJ1-1,TRBV5-1,CASSLAGRGREAFF,TGCGCCAGCAGCTTGGCCGGCAGGGGGCGAGAAGCTTTCTTT
many,TRBD2,TRBJ2-7,TRBV9,CASSVGDLAGGHEQYF,TGTGCCAGCAGCGTAGGGGACCTAGCGGGAGGCCACGAGCAGTACTTC